A single T cell receptor beta chain is shown here with its context. The CDR3 is 14 residues long. The germline V gene encodes CDR1 SGHTA and CDR2 FQGNSA. J gave up 4 bases and V 4 bases, and 2 bases lay outside the gene matches. This sample was included in a study of OX40 agonist ivuxolimab in advanced cancers. Here immunoSEQ multiplex PCR was the method, and the copy in TCRdb shows in-frame clones only, minus some. The sample lists tens of thousands of clones, over 80% occurring once. The source is an adult with an advanced solid tumor such as melanoma, head and neck, liver or kidney cancer. Source: CD4+ or CD8+ T cells sorted from blood, taken in a trial of the OX40 agonist ivuxolimab. The chain is built from TRBV7-2 and TRBJ1-3, with 9 bases that match TRBD1. The CDR3 DNA reads TGTGCCAGCAGCTCGGACAGGGGAGGAAACACCATATATTTT. Amino acid sequence: CASSSDRGGNTIYF.